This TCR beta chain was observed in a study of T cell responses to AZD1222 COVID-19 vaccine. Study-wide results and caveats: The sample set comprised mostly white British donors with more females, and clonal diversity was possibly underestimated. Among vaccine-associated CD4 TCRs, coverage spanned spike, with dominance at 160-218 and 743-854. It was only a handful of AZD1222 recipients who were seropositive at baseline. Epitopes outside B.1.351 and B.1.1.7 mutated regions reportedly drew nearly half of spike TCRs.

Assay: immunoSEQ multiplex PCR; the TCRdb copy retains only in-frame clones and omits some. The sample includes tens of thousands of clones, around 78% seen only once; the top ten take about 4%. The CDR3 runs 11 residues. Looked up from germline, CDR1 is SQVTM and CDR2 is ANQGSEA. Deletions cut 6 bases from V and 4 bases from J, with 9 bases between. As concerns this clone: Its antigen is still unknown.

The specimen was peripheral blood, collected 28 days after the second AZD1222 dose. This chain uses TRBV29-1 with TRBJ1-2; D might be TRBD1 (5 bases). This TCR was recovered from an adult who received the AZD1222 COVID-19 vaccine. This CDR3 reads CSVPGPYGYTF. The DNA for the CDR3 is TGCAGCGTACCGGGGCCCTATGGCTACACCTTC. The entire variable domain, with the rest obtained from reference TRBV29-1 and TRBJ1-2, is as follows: SAVISQKPSRDICQRGTSLTIQCQVDSQVTMMFWYRQQPGQSLTLIATANQGSEATYESGFVIDKFPISRPNLTFSTLTVSNMSPEDSSIYLCSVPGPYGYTFGSGTRLTVV.